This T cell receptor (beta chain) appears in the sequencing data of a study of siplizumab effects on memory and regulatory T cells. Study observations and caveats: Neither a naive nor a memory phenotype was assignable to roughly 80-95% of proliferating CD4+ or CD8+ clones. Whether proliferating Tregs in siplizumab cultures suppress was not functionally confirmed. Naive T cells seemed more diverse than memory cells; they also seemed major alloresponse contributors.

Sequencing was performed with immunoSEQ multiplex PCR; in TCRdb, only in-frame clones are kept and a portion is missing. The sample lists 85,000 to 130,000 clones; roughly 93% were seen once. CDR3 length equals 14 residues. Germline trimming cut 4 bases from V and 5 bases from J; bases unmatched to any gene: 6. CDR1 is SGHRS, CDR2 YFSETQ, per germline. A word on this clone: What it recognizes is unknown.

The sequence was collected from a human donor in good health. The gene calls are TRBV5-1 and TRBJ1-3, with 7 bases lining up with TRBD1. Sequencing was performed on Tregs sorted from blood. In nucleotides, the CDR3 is TGCGCCAGCAGCCAAGGGACAGTGAGAAACACCATATATTTT. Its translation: CASSQGTVRNTIYF.